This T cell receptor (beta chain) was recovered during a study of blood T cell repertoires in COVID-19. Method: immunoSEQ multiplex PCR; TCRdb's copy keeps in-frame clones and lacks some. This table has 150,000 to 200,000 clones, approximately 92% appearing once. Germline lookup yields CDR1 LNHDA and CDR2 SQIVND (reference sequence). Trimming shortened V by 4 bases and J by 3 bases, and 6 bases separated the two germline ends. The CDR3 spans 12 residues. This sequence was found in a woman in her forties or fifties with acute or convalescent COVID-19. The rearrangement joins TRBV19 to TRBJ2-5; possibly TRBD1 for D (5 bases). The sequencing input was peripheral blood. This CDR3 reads CASSSREETQYF. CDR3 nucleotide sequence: TGTGCCAGTAGTAGCAGGGAAGAGACCCAGTACTTC.